This T cell receptor (beta chain) was sequenced during a study of T cells in tumors after PD-1 blockade (dated by TCRdb to about 2019). At the level of the whole study: Patients with prior checkpoint blockade, systemic immunosuppressant use, or recent radiotherapy or other anti-cancer therapy within 4 weeks were excluded. Some patients also continued taking vismodegib 150 mg daily during anti-PD-1 treatment. Using site-matched tumors from BCC or SCC patients sampled before and after anti-PD-1 therapy, the study carried out paired single-cell RNA and TCR sequencing. RECIST version 1.1 was used to assess clinical response. An average of approximately 120,000 TCR templates (range 24,679-257,772) and 35,000 to 45,000 unique clonotypes was obtained for peripheral blood samples. To compare blood and tumor clonotypes, bulk TCR sequencing was performed on approximately 10 peripheral blood samples from about five patients. Pembrolizumab 200 mg every 3 weeks or cemiplimab 350 mg every 2 weeks was administered to patients. Points the paper makes about the study in general: Roughly 41% of TCR clonotypes from the tumor were detected in blood, and certain novel exhausted tumor clones were present in blood collected before treatment, which suggests recruitment from the periphery. The source of novel T cell clones was not identified and could include lymphoid organs or rare unexpanded clones within the tumor or its periphery.

Ends trimmed: V by 5 bases, J by 1 base; bases unmatched to a gene: 6. From the cysteine through the phenylalanine, the CDR3 covers 15 amino acids. CDR3 DNA only is kept here, 45 bases in frame from base 1. CDR1 and CDR2 are drawn from the germline V gene (reference sequence): PRHDT, FYEKMQ. The meaning of the sample's time point label: before anti-PD-1 therapy. Genomic DNA extracted from tumor biopsies or peripheral blood was used for bulk TCRbeta sequencing, with input ranging from roughly 616 ng to 6,500 ng. Every patient was a poor candidate for surgical resection and had histologically proven advanced or metastatic basal or squamous cell carcinoma. The basal cell carcinoma cohort comprised some ten patients, of whom 8 had bulk tumor TCR sequencing. A word on this clone: Its antigen is not yet known. No much larger clonotype is one base removed from it; base qualities were not supplied.

The immunoSEQ platform was used for deep TCRbeta sequencing. Regarding the original processing steps: Only productive rearrangements were exported from the immunoSEQ Analyzer for further analysis. T cell phenotypes were assigned to bulk TCRbeta clonotypes by matching the clonotypes to single-cell RNA+TCR-seq clones that had the same TCRbeta sequence. Clone enrichment in tumor was calculated as tumor frequency divided by PBMC frequency from bulk TCR sequencing. GLIPH was used to group TCRs into specificity groups, clusters of distinct TCRs likely recognizing common antigens via shared CDR3 motifs. TCRdb took this table from immuneACCESS and kept in-frame rearrangements with V and J called. Such tables lack part of the clones; where checked against another copy, unresolved V genes explain under half of the gap, and the rest is unexplained. Clone size and V and J calls were adopted from that table, with D and trimming inferred from the DNA. This sample gives about 48,000 clones in total; over 75% of them show up just once. Clones ranked in the top ten supply 4% to 4.5% of the sample.

This specimen was PBMCs, taken before anti-PD-1 treatment. The receptor's source is a human donor with basal cell carcinoma. The chain uses TRBV13 and TRBJ1-2, and TRBD1 matches 8 of the central bases. The DNA sequence is TGTGCCAGCAGCCCCCGGGACAGGTTTAACTATGGCTACACCTTC. This translates into CASSPRDRFNYGYTF. When the CDR3 is completed using the reference TRBV13 and TRBJ1-2 genes on either side, the full variable domain is AAGVIQSPRHLIKEKRETATLKCYPIPRHDTVYWYQQGPGQDPQFLISFYEKMQSDKGSIPDRFSAQQFSDYHSELNMSSLELGDSALYFCASSPRDRFNYGYTFGSGTRLTVV.